Here is one T cell receptor beta chain with its context. The antigen remains unidentified. Sequencing was performed with immunoSEQ multiplex PCR; in TCRdb, only in-frame clones are kept and a portion is missing. The table records under 2,500,000 clones, more than 90% of them present only once. The authors divided CD4+ cells into CD45RA+ naive and CD45RA-negative memory subsets. Trimming cost V 1 base and J 2 bases; bases outside gene matches: 6. Germline-derived CDR1 and CDR2 are SGHTA and FQGNSA. The CDR3 totals 17 residues. This entry is derived from a study of shared clonotypes between healthy human individuals. Study-wide results and caveats: Rarefaction demonstrated incomplete sorted-subset sequencing despite large depth.

Input material: naive CD4+ T cells sorted from blood. Noted subset: CD45RA+ positively selected. This chain uses TRBV7-2 with TRBJ2-5; 11 nucleotides align to TRBD2. The sequence was collected from a man between 18 and 35 years old in good health. CDR3 in amino acids: CASSLGASGGPQETQYF. CDR3 sequence (DNA): TGTGCCAGCAGCTTAGGCGCTAGCGGGGGGCCACAAGAGACCCAGTACTTC.